The entry below describes one T cell receptor beta chain. Its antigen is not yet known. No base-level quality is on record; no much larger clone is a single base apart. Separate from the roughly 700-subject first cohort, the validation cohort of about 120 subjects was the group to which the donors belonged. This sample stems from a study of cytomegalovirus exposure and HLA in healthy donors (dated by TCRdb to 2016 to 2017). In terms of the full investigation: According to a later analysis, the roughly 130 validation repertoires were produced on the same platform as the approximately 600 repertoires of the first cohort. The aim of the study was to test whether cataloging public T cell receptors could identify signatures of past pathogen exposure. Along with the 666-subject first cohort, a separate validation cohort of some 130 different subjects was used. To predict cytomegalovirus infection status, the study combined high-throughput TCR immunosequencing, statistical association of individual TCRs with disease status, and machine learning.

Overall study outcomes, separate from this receptor: In a later analysis, TCRs clustered in the first cohort were found to also tend to co-occur in the roughly 120 validation repertoires, with 90% to 95% of cluster scores above 0. Most TCR sequences were observed very rarely across donors, whereas some public TCRs were present in many individuals. A few of the identified cytomegalovirus-associated TCR beta chains were confirmed in vitro to be specific for cytomegalovirus antigens. In both the original and validation cohorts, the classifier was reported to diagnose cytomegalovirus status with high specificity and sensitivity. The study gave a list of more than 150 TCR beta chains associated with cytomegalovirus. All 120 or so repertoires were used to score co-occurrence in the validation cohort in a later analysis, because that analysis had no HLA typing for the cohort. The authors suggested that the approach could potentially be generalized to other disease states and immunological phenotypes.

Libraries were constructed by the immunoSEQ multiplex PCR assay. From the authors' description of their analysis: A statistical classification framework was built for diagnosing cytomegalovirus status from the catalog of TCR beta chain sequences. As stored in TCRdb, this immuneACCESS dataset retains in-frame rearrangements with V and J assigned. A fraction of the clones does not appear; measured against another copy, unresolved V genes explain less than half of the discrepancy, and the remainder lacks a known reason. The V and J calls and clone size are taken from that table; D and trimming were inferred from the DNA. Within this sample are 100,000 to 150,000 clones, with around nine tenths of them counted one time only. About 1.5% of the sample comes from the top ten. CDR1 MNHNS and CDR2 SASEGT are derived from the germline V gene. Germline trimming amounts to 8 bases on V and 0 bases on J, with 2 as the count of junction bases outside the gene matches. The CDR3 contains 13 residues, cysteine and phenylalanine counted. The CDR3 DNA has 39 bases and is translated from base 1.

This chain joins TRBV6-1 to TRBJ2-7, with 9 middle bases fitting TRBD1. The TCR was taken from a man aged 25 to 40 in good health and CMV-seronegative. Sequencing was carried out using PBMCs. The CDR3 reads as follows: CASRDRASYEQYF. The sequenced DNA: TGTGCCAGCCGGGACAGGGCCTCCTACGAGCAGTACTTC.